This T cell receptor (beta chain) was recorded in a study of blood T cells in healthy people across ages (dated by TCRdb to about 2015). As for the study more broadly: In model experiments, template switching captured roughly one uniquely barcoded TCR beta cDNA molecule for every two T cells. To track age-related changes in TCR beta repertoire diversity, the study relied on deep sequencing normalized with unique cDNA molecular identifiers. Four age groups were formed from the donors: young (average 16 years), middle-aged (approximately 42), aged (about 62) and long-lived (roughly 81). To avoid experimental bias, donors of different ages were randomly spread across the sequencing lanes. Two additional independent replicas of 1 million unique cDNA reads from the same blood draw were analyzed for two donors (one aged 18 to 30 and one aged 80 or older).

Donors were a few dozen systemically healthy Caucasian individuals from Russia aged roughly 6 to 90 years. Each donor gave ten milliliters of peripheral blood, collected into EDTA-treated Vacutainer tubes. Ficoll-Paque density-gradient centrifugation was used to isolate PBMCs, with at least 6 million obtained per sample. Trizol reagent was used to extract total RNA from the PBMCs, yielding at least 5 micrograms per sample. For every donor, an aliquot of PBMCs went through flow cytometry to measure the percentages of naive CD45RAhigh/CD27high T cells. Preparation of the library involved 5' RACE. TCRdb names Illumina HiSeq 2500 as the instrument used. A second PCR of roughly 7 to 12 cycles was run with a J-beta primer mix and a sample-barcoded 5' primer. A unique molecular identifier was introduced onto each TCR beta cDNA molecule by a template-switch 5' adaptor carrying 12 random nucleotides. Each sample yielded at least 3 million CDR3-containing paired-end reads. The Mint cDNA synthesis kit, primed by a TRBC-specific oligonucleotide, was used to synthesize first-strand cDNA from all RNA. Following uracil-DNA glycosylase treatment, all cDNA underwent a first 18-cycle PCR with the universal primers M1SS and BC2_uni_R. The authors' analysis ran thus. Each sample was normalized by randomly selecting 1 million high-quality reads, each carrying a distinct molecular identifier. Reads with shared molecular identifiers were discarded instead of being binned into consensus sequences. MiTCR, set to a Q25 quality threshold and the strictest error-elimination algorithm, was used for CDR3 identification, clonotype clustering and error correction. A nonparametric unseen species model with Euler transformation was used to estimate lower-bound total TCR beta diversity. The public reads were reprocessed in TCRdb via fastp at Q25 and MiXCR, keeping in-frame beta chains. One record per CDR3 amino acid sequence lists the most common genes and DNA. The V and J calls follow TCRdb's processing rather than the paper's. The sample table records about 1.5 million distinct CDR3 sequences; around 39% of these occur just once. The leading ten clones occupy roughly 7.9% of the sample.

Broad study findings and their caveats: As age increased, observed TCR beta diversity per million T cells dropped in a roughly linear way, and a significant reduction was already evident by age 40. Estimates of total diversity from one million sequenced T cells were regarded as lower bounds and underestimates. Donor CMV infection status was unknown, potentially confounding age-related changes in expanded clonotypes. Compared with the aged group, more naive CD4+ T cells, fewer expanded clones and increased TCR diversity were shown by the long-lived group, suggesting age selection. Because profiling used bulk unsorted PBMCs, naive and antigen-experienced compartments could not be compared conclusively. The percentage of naive T cells measured by flow cytometry correlated strongly with observed TCR beta diversity.

A distance of 9 bases separates the germline ends of V and J, which lose 2 bases and 2 bases respectively. Inclusive of the bounding cysteine and phenylalanine, the CDR3 is 14 residues long. CDR3 DNA is the only sequence kept; it has 42 bases, read in frame from the first base. CDR1 and CDR2 are read off the germline V gene as SGHVS and FQNEAQ. Turning to this clonotype: Its antigen specificity is not known. There are no base qualities to consult, and no much larger clone falls within one base.

This clonotype originated in a woman between 18 and 29 years old in good health. Sequenced: blood. The chain uses TRBV7-8 and TRBJ1-1; too little of a D gene remains to name it. The CDR3 reads CASSLFSSNTEAFF. The nucleotide sequence reads TGTGCCAGCAGCTTATTCTCCAGTAACACTGAAGCTTTCTTT.